A single sample is the source of the 29 T cell receptor beta chains below, sequenced in a study of shared clonotypes between healthy human individuals. Repertoires were generated with immunoSEQ multiplex PCR, while TCRdb's copy carries only in-frame clones and drops some. Found here are some 900,000 clones, 76% of them singletons; the top ten hold about 1.5%. Sequencing was performed on memory CD4+ T cells sorted from blood. Indicated subset: CD45RA-negative fraction. The receptors were gathered from a man aged 18 to 29 in good health.

V and J are TRBV29-1 and TRBJ2-5, with TRBD1 matching 8 bases. Germline trimming cut 6 bases from V and 2 bases from J; bases unmatched to any gene: 8. This CDR3 has 14 amino acids. Germline CDR1 is SQVTM and CDR2 is ANQGSEA. CDR3 DNA sequence: TGCAGCGTAGTATGGACAGGGTGGCAAGAGACCCAGTACTTC. Its protein is CSVVWTGWQETQYF.

The chain combines TRBV19 with TRBJ1-2, with 10 bases identical to TRBD1. With V trimmed by 5 bases and J by 8 bases, 11 bases remained unmatched. CDR3 length: 15 residues. Germline loops: CDR1 LNHDA, CDR2 SQIVND (reference sequence). CDR3 coding DNA: TGTGCCAGTAGTCCGTGGACAGGGGGAGGAAAGGGCTACACCTTC. Residues: CASSPWTGGGKGYTF.

This clone was observed once. This chain joins TRBV2 and TRBJ1-1; 9 bases are shared with TRBD1. Germline V gene data show CDR1 as SNHLY and CDR2 as FYNNEI. Trimming cost V 7 bases and J 5 bases; bases outside gene matches: 11. The CDR3 is 15 residues long. CDR3 sequence: CASKSQGTGITEAFF. The CDR3, as DNA: TGTGCCAGCAAGTCACAAGGGACAGGGATTACTGAAGCTTTCTTT.

J is TRBJ2-3 and V is TRBV6-4; 7 positions match TRBD2. The germline V gene encodes CDR1 MRHNA and CDR2 SNTAGT. The J segment lost 4 bases and the V segment lost 6 bases, leaving 7 bases of the junction unmatched. The CDR3 runs to 14 residues. This chain's CDR3 is CASSPGLSPDTQYF. The DNA for the CDR3 is TGTGCCAGCAGCCCGGGACTAAGCCCAGATACGCAGTATTTT.

The V and J genes are TRBV11-2 and TRBJ1-5; D not certain. V gave up 3 bases and J gave up 1 base, with 10 bases separating them. The CDR3 contains 15 residues. CDR1 SGHAT and CDR2 FQNNGV come from the germline V gene. The CDR3 loop reads CASSLSTRSNQPQHF. Written as DNA, the CDR3 is TGTGCCAGCAGCTTGAGTACCAGGAGCAATCAGCCCCAGCATTTT.

CDR3 amino acids: CASSPRESGTEAFF. The CDR3 DNA follows: TGTGCCAGCAGTCCTAGGGAGTCGGGCACTGAAGCTTTCTTT. The chain links TRBV27 to TRBJ1-1; unclear D gene. Trimming took 5 bases from V and 4 from J, leaving 14 bases between them. The CDR3 length is 14 residues. The germline CDR1 and CDR2 sequences are MNHEY and SMNVEV (reference sequence).

The gene calls are TRBV6-5 and TRBJ1-1; D may be TRBD1 (5 bases). Germline CDR1 reads MNHEY; CDR2 reads SVGAGI. V was cut by 5 bases and J by 7 bases, with 17 bases left in between. The length of the CDR3 is 14 residues. As DNA, the CDR3 is TGTGCCAGCAGTCGAGGAAGGGGTCTTGGTGAAGCTTTCTTT. It is translated as CASSRGRGLGEAFF.

V and J are TRBV7-9 and TRBJ1-2, with TRBD1 matching 9 bases. There are 15 residues in the CDR3. The germline CDR1 and CDR2 sequences are SEHNR and FQNEAQ (reference sequence). V shed 2 bases and J 6 bases; nucleotides not matched to a gene: 7. Here the CDR3 DNA reads TGTGCCAGCAGCTTAACAGGGACAGGGCTTGATGGCTACACCTTC. Its protein product is CASSLTGTGLDGYTF.

V and J are TRBV6-5 and TRBJ2-7, with D possibly being TRBD2 (6 bases). V lost 4 bases and J lost 3, with 10 bases in between. There are 13 residues in the CDR3. Germline CDR1 and CDR2: MNHEY and SVGAGI. The CDR3 loop reads CASSSSAYYEQYF. CDR3 nucleotides: TGTGCCAGCAGTTCTAGCGCCTACTACGAGCAGTACTTC.

J is TRBJ1-2 and V is TRBV30; perhaps TRBD1 as D (5 bases). CDR3 length: 13 amino acids. Per germline, CDR1 GTSNPN and CDR2 SVGIG (reference sequence). V was shortened by 1 base and J by 1 base, with 7 bases between the two germline ends. The CDR3 loop is CAWSGGINYGYTF. CDR3 nucleotide sequence: TGTGCCTGGAGTGGGGGCATTAACTATGGCTACACCTTC.

This clone was seen a single time. The chain joins TRBV18 to TRBJ2-1; 9 positions match TRBD1. J was trimmed by 6 bases and V by 2 bases; bases with no gene match: 8. This CDR3 has 16 residues. Germline CDR1 is KGHSH and CDR2 is LQKENI. The CDR3 region has the DNA TGTGCCAGCTCACCAGCCCTGGGACAGGGAGGCAATGAGCAGTTCTTC. Protein: CASSPALGQGGNEQFF.

Details on this clone: Sequence at one end of the junction differs from germline and may be a read error. This sequence joins TRBV7-7 and TRBJ2-1; D possibly corresponds to TRBD1 (5 bases). Germline CDR1 and CDR2: SSHAT and FNYEAQ (reference sequence). This CDR3 spans 15 amino acids. The CDR3 protein is CASTPISGPGNEQFF. CDR3 DNA: TGTGCTAGCACCCCAATATCAGGGCCTGGTAATGAGCAGTTCTTC.

This chain joins TRBV18 and TRBJ1-4; no clear D. The V end lost 1 base, the J end lost 4 bases, and 10 bases lay between the germline ends. This CDR3 region has 15 residues. Germline lookup yields CDR1 KGHSH and CDR2 LQKENI. CDR3 bases: TGTGCCAGCTCACCACTTGGCAGCTTTAATGAAAAACTGTTTTTT. Its translation: CASSPLGSFNEKLFF.

V gene TRBV18 combines with J gene TRBJ2-3; TRBD2 is a possible D gene (5 bases). Germline CDR1 KGHSH, CDR2 LQKENI. V lost 4 bases and J lost 2, with 13 bases in between. The CDR3 is 15 amino acids. DNA for the CDR3: TGTGCCAGCTCACTTGCCCTAGCACTCACAGATACGCAGTATTTT. It is translated as CASSLALALTDTQYF.

In regard to this clone: The identical CDR3 is also encoded by other nucleotide sequences in the sample. V gene TRBV19 combines with J gene TRBJ2-2; the match to TRBD1 covers 10 bases. This CDR3 is built from 14 residues. V shed 5 bases and J 5 bases; nucleotides not matched to a gene: 2. Germline assignment: CDR1 LNHDA and CDR2 SQIVND (reference sequence). The CDR3 loop is CASSLGQGTGELFF. The CDR3 coding sequence is TGTGCCAGTAGTCTGGGACAGGGGACCGGGGAGCTGTTTTTT.

The rearrangement joins TRBV5-1 to TRBJ1-2; 8 bases are shared with TRBD1. This CDR3 has 17 amino acids. Trimming at V came to 0 bases and at J to 1 base, leaving 8 bases not matched to a gene. Germline V gives CDR1 SGHRS, CDR2 YFSETQ. The CDR3 reads CASSLGWTGRDNYGYTF. DNA for the CDR3: TGCGCCAGCAGCTTGGGGTGGACAGGGCGGGATAACTATGGCTACACCTTC.

This clone was found a few times. The limits of the CDR3 on the DNA are not certain, so only TCRdb's listed CDR3 is given. The gene calls are TRBV6-5 and TRBJ2-6; the table's D gene call, TRBD2, was not cross checked with the DNA. The CDR3 extends over 15 residues, inclusive of both ends. The germline V gene has CDR1 MNHEY and CDR2 SVGAGI. This CDR3 reads CASSTSGVGANVLTF.

There are a few counts of this clone. The genes are TRBV28 and TRBJ1-2; D gene unclear. V was trimmed by 2 bases and J by 10 bases, leaving 17 bases between them. CDR3 size: 14 residues. Germline V CDR1 and CDR2: MDHEN, SYDVKM. For the CDR3, the DNA is TGTGCCAGCAGTTTAGGGTTCACAAGTACTGTCTACACCTTC. This gives the protein CASSLGFTSTVYTF.

The genes are TRBV1 and TRBJ2-7; TRBD2, the table's D call, lacks a check against the DNA. TRBV1 is a pseudogene segment. The CDR3 length is 16 residues. CDR3 bases: TGCACCAGCAGCCCCCTCACCGGGACTAGCTGGGAGTGGCAGTACTTC. Translation: CTSSPLTGTSWEWQYF.

The chain uses TRBV11-2 and TRBJ2-7; D perhaps matches TRBD1 (8 bases). CDR1 is SGHAT and CDR2 is FQNNGV in the germline V gene. This CDR3 comprises 19 residues. Trimming shortened V by 6 bases and J by 3 bases, and 30 bases separated the two germline ends. The CDR3 loop is CASSKLQNRDRTRIYEQYF. CDR3 coding DNA: TGTGCCAGCAGTAAACTACAAAACCGGGACAGGACTAGGATCTACGAGCAGTACTTC.

This CDR3 reads CASSLTPGTGYTF. The CDR3 coding sequence is TGCGCCAGCAGTTTGACCCCAGGGACCGGCTACACCTTC. This rearrangement joins TRBV5-1 to TRBJ1-2, with D tentatively TRBD1 (5 bases). CDR1 and CDR2 (germline): SGHRS, YFSETQ. Trimming pared 5 bases from V and 8 bases from J, leaving 16 bases between. The CDR3 consists of 13 residues. Full variable domain (missing parts from reference TRBV5-1 and TRBJ1-2): KAGVTQTPRYLIKTRGQQVTLSCSPISGHRSVSWYQQTPGQGLQFLFEYFSETQRNKGNFPGRFSGRQFSNSRSEMNVSTLELGDSALYLCASSLTPGTGYTFGSGTRLTVV.

This clone was recorded a few times. The rearrangement joins TRBV4-2 to TRBJ2-3; 7 nucleotides match TRBD1. Per germline, CDR1 LGHNA and CDR2 YNFKEQ. The V gene end was trimmed by 1 base and the J gene end by 2 bases; junction bases not matched to a gene: 6. The CDR3 runs to 16 residues. CDR3 loop: CASSQVIDRATDTQYF. DNA for the CDR3: TGTGCCAGCAGCCAAGTGATAGACAGGGCCACAGATACGCAGTATTTT.

The CDR3 nucleotides read TGTGCCAGCAGGCACATCTGGACAGGGTTGAACACTGAAGCTTTCTTT. Translation gives CASRHIWTGLNTEAFF. The chain uses TRBV7-9 and TRBJ1-1, with 8 bases identical to TRBD1. Germline lookup yields CDR1 SEHNR and CDR2 FQNEAQ (reference sequence). The CDR3 has 16 amino acids. With 6 bases clipped from V and 0 bases from J, the junction kept 9 bases outside the gene matches.

This clone was detected only a few times. The chain employs TRBV11-2 and TRBJ2-2; 7 bases are a match to TRBD2. Germline V lookup: CDR1 SGHAT, CDR2 FQNNGV. The CDR3 extends over 15 amino acids. Trimming at V came to 4 bases and at J to 3 bases, leaving 5 bases not matched to a gene. CDR3 coding DNA: TGTGCCAGCAGCTCTCCTACTAGCGACACCGGGGAGCTGTTTTTT. Encoded protein: CASSSPTSDTGELFF.

This chain joins TRBV6-1 and TRBJ2-1; no definite D call. Germline CDR1 and CDR2: MNHNS and SASEGT. Trimming left V 6 bases short and J 8 bases short, with 14 bases between. The length of the CDR3 is 13 residues. CDR3 amino acids: CASRNLYSDEQFF. The CDR3 DNA sequence: TGTGCCAGCAGGAACCTTTACTCCGATGAGCAGTTCTTC.

This chain joins TRBV28 and TRBJ2-5, with TRBD2 identical over 12 bases. Germline CDR1 is MDHEN and CDR2 is SYDVKM. The length of the CDR3 is 15 residues. The V gene end was trimmed by 4 bases and the J gene end by 4 bases; junction bases not matched to a gene: 4. CDR3 sequence (DNA): TGTGCCAGCAGTTCTAGCGGGGGGGCAGGAGAGACCCAGTACTTC. Protein product: CASSSSGGAGETQYF.

This clone was observed at least ten times. The rearrangement joins TRBV14 to TRBJ2-1, with D unclear. Trimming cost V 2 bases and J 7 bases, with 3 bases left between them. Germline V lookup: CDR1 SGHDN, CDR2 FVKESK. CDR3 length equals 11 residues. The CDR3, as DNA: TGTGCCAGCAGCCAACGTAATGAGCAGTTCTTC. It encodes CASSQRNEQFF.

The chain recombines TRBV18 with TRBJ2-4; D possibly corresponds to TRBD1 (6 bases). CDR3 length: 15 amino acids. Trimming took 3 bases from V and 7 from J, leaving 16 bases between them. Germline V lookup: CDR1 KGHSH, CDR2 LQKENI. The CDR3 coding sequence is TGTGCCAGCTCACCGGAACAGGGTTGGTCGAACATTCAGTACTTC. This translates into CASSPEQGWSNIQYF. The complete variable domain, with remaining parts taken from reference TRBV18 and TRBJ2-4, reads NAGVMQNPRHLVRRRGQEARLRCSPMKGHSHVYWYRQLPEEGLKFMVYLQKENIIDESGMPKERFSAEFPKEGPSILRIQQVVRGDSAAYFCASSPEQGWSNIQYFGAGTRLSVL.

This clone was observed a single time. This chain joins TRBV19 and TRBJ2-3, with TRBD1 matching 10 bases. In germline, CDR1 is LNHDA, CDR2 SQIVND (reference sequence). This CDR3 spans 17 amino acids. J gave up 0 bases and V 4 bases, and 7 bases lay outside the gene matches. The CDR3 here is CASSSPGQGYSTDTQYF. The CDR3, as DNA: TGTGCCAGTAGTAGCCCGGGACAGGGGTATAGCACAGATACGCAGTATTTT.